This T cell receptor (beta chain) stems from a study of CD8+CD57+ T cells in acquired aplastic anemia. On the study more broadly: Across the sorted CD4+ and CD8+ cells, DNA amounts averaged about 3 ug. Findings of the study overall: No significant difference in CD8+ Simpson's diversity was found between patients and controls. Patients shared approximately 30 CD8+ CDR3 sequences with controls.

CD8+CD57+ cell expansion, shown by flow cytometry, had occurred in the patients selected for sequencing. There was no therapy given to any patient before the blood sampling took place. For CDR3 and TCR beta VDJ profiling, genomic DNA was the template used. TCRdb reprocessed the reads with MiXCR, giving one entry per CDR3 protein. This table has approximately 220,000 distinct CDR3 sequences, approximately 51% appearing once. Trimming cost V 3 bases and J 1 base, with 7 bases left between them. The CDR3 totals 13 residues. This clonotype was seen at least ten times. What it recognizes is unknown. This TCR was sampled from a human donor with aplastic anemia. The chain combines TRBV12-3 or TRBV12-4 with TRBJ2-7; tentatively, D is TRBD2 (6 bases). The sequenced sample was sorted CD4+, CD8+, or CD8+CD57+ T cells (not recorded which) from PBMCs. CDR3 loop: CASSLTSSYEQYF. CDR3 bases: TGTGCCAGCAGTTTGACTAGTTCCTACGAGCAGTACTTC.